The table lists the clone carrying this T cell receptor (beta chain) with many counts. From germline, CDR1 is SGHRS and CDR2 YFSETQ. Germline trimming cut 5 bases from V and 5 bases from J; bases unmatched to any gene: 8. The CDR3 spans 15 residues. This sample was taken from a study of neurological immune-mediated disorders. TCRdb independently ran MiXCR on the 5' RACE reads; one entry per CDR3 protein. The repertoire holds roughly 100,000 distinct CDR3 sequences, with 10% to 13% as singletons. The time point is: longitudinal time-point 3. The sequenced sample consisted of PBMCs. This clonotype was obtained from a female donor with HTLV-1-associated myelopathy (HAM/TSP). V usage is TRBV5-1 and J usage is TRBJ2-2; TRBD1 matches 8 bases. The CDR3 DNA sequence: TGCGCCAGCAGAGTTATGACAGGGGAAACCGGGGAGCTGTTTTTT. Translation gives CASRVMTGETGELFF.